These 8 T cell receptor beta chains were sequenced from one sample in a study of T cell repertoires in cytomegalovirus infection. TCRdb re-derived calls from the reads in MiXCR, one entry per CDR3 protein. Of nearly 650,000 distinct CDR3 sequences in the sample, approximately 25% were seen once. Material for sequencing was CD8+ T cells from PBMCs. The origin of the receptors is a human donor in good health (CMV status not recorded). Some clones in this sample may be carry-over from other donors' samples.

This clonotype was counted many times. The rearrangement uses TRBV7-9 and TRBJ1-2; the D gene is possibly TRBD1 (5 bases). CDR1 and CDR2 (germline): SEHNR, FQNEAQ (reference sequence). The CDR3 consists of 12 residues. Deletions cut 5 bases from V and 7 bases from J, with 11 bases between. The CDR3 region is CASSHPGVGYTF. As DNA, the CDR3 is TGTGCCAGCAGCCACCCGGGGGTTGGCTACACCTTC.

The CDR3 bases are TGTGCCAGCAGCCACCACGGGGGGACGAACACCGGGGAGCTGTTTTTT. Encoded protein: CASSHHGGTNTGELFF. The rearrangement uses TRBV6-2 or TRBV6-3 and TRBJ2-2, with TRBD2 matching over 7 bases. This CDR3 has 16 amino acids. J lost 0 bases, V lost 6 bases, and 7 bases had no gene match. CDR1 and CDR2 (germline): MNHEY, SVGEGT.

This clonotype showed up many times. CDR3 residues: CASSVGQGNSPLHF. CDR3 bases: TGTGCCAGCAGCGTAGGACAGGGGAACTCACCCCTCCACTTT. J is TRBJ1-6 and V is TRBV9, with 8 bases that match TRBD1. The CDR3 has 14 amino acids. Germline-derived CDR1 and CDR2 are SGDLS and YYNGEE. Trimming removed 0 bases from V and 10 bases from J; junction bases left unmatched: 3.

CDR3 DNA sequence: TGTGCCAGCAGCTTTATTCCTAGCGGGGGCGACACAGATACGCAGTATTTT. Protein: CASSFIPSGGDTDTQYF. This chain links TRBV7-9 with TRBJ2-3, with 10 bases fitting TRBD2. The CDR3 covers 17 residues. Germline trimming cut 3 bases from V and 2 bases from J; bases unmatched to any gene: 8. Per germline, CDR1 SEHNR and CDR2 FQNEAQ (reference sequence).

This clonotype appeared a few times. This chain connects TRBV5-6 to TRBJ2-5; 12 bases are a match to TRBD2. The junction had 5 bases not matched to a gene; V was cut back by 2 bases and J by 3 bases. Germline CDR1 is SGHDT and CDR2 is YYEEEE. The CDR3 is 16 amino acids. This chain's CDR3 is CASSFETSGGEETQYF. The CDR3 bases are TGTGCCAGCAGCTTCGAGACTAGCGGGGGAGAAGAGACCCAGTACTTC.

There are many counts of this clonotype. This chain connects TRBV7-6 to TRBJ1-5; D is unclear. Trimming cost V 5 bases and J 4 bases, with 6 bases left between them. The length of the CDR3 is 12 residues. Germline CDR1 SGHVS, CDR2 FNYEAQ. CDR3 region: CASSGPNQPQHF. The CDR3 region has the DNA TGTGCCAGCAGCGGGCCGAATCAGCCCCAGCATTTT. The entire variable domain, with the rest obtained from reference TRBV7-6 and TRBJ1-5, is as follows: GAGVSQSPRYKVTKRGQDVALRCDPISGHVSLYWYRQALGQGPEFLTYFNYEAQQDKSGLPNDRFSAERPEGSISTLTIQRTEQRDSAMYRCASSGPNQPQHFGDGTRLSIL.

The V and J genes are TRBV28 and TRBJ1-2; possible D gene TRBD1, 5 bases. The germline V gene encodes CDR1 MDHEN and CDR2 SYDVKM. V lost 6 bases and J 1 base, leaving 18 bases between the germline ends. The CDR3 contains 16 residues. Here the CDR3 DNA reads TGTGCCAGCAGGATGATCTCTACAGGATTTAACTATGGCTACACCTTC. Translating gives CASRMISTGFNYGYTF.

In its sample, this clonotype was seen a few times. The V and J genes are TRBV2 and TRBJ2-1; 11 positions agree with TRBD2. The J segment lost 4 bases and the V segment lost 7 bases, leaving 3 bases of the junction unmatched. Germline CDR1 and CDR2: SNHLY and FYNNEI. The CDR3 extends over 14 amino acids. The CDR3 coding sequence is TGTGCCAGCATTGTAGCGGGGGGGTACAATGAGCAGTTCTTC. Translating gives CASIVAGGYNEQFF.